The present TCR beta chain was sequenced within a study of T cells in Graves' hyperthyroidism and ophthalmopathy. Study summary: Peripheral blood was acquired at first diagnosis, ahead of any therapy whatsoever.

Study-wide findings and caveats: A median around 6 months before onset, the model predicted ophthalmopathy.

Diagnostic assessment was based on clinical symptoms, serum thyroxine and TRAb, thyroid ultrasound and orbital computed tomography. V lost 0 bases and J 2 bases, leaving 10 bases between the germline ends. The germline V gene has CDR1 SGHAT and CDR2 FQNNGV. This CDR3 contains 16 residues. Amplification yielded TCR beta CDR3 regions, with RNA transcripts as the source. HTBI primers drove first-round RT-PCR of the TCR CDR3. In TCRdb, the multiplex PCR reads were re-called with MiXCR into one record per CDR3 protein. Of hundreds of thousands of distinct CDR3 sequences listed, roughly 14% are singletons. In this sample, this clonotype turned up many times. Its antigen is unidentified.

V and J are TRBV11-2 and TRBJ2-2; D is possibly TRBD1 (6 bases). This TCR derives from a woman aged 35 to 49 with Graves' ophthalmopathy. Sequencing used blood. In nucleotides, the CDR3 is TGTGCCAGCAGCTTAGACGCCAGGGGTAACACCGGGGAGCTGTTTTTT. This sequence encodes CASSLDARGNTGELFF.